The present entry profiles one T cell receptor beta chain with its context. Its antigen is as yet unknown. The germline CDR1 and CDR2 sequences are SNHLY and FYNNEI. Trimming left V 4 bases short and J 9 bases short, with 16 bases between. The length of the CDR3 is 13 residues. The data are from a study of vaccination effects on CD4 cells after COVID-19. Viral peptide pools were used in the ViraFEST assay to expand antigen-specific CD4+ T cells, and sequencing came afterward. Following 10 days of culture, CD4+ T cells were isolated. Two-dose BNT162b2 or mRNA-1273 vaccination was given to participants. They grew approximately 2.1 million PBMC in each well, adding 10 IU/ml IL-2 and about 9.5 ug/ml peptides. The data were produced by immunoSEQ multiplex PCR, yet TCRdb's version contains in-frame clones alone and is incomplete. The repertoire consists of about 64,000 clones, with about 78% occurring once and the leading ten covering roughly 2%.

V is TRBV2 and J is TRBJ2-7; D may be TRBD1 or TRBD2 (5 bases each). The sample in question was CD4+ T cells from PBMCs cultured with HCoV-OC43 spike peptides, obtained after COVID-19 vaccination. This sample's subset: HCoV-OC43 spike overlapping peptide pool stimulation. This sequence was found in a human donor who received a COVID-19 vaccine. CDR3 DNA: TGTGCCAGCAGTGTGGGCAGGGACCACGGGCAGTACGTC. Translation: CASSVGRDHGQYV.